This T cell receptor beta chain is drawn from a study of T cell changes during pregnancy in multiple sclerosis. This CDR3 spans 11 amino acids. Losses at the gene ends were 6 bases for V and 10 bases for J; bases not matched to a gene: 6. The germline gives CDR1 SGHRS, CDR2 YFSETQ. Clones were read by immunoSEQ multiplex PCR, and TCRdb kept only the in-frame ones, dropping some. The data contain tens of thousands of clones, around nine tenths of them seen just once; the ten biggest clones take up 5.5% to 8%. The sequencing used CD8+ T cells from peripheral blood mononuclear cells, collected in the third trimester of pregnancy. This receptor was taken from a female donor with multiple sclerosis, enrolled in a pregnancy study. The rearrangement links TRBV5-1 to TRBJ1-2; 7 bases agree with TRBD1. The CDR3 bases are TGCGCCAGCACCCAGGGGGTTGACTACACCTTC. This translates into CASTQGVDYTF.